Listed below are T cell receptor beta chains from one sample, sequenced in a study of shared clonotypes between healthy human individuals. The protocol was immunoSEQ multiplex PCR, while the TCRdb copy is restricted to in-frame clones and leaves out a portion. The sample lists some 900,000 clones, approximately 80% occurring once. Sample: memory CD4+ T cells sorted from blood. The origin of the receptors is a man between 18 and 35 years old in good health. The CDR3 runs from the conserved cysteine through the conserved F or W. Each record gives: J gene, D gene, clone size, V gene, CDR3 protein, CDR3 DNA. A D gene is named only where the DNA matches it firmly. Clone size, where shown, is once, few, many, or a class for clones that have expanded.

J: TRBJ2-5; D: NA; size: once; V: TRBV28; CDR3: CASSLGGLWGETQYF; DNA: TGTGCCAGCAGTTTAGGGGGACTTTGGGGAGAGACCCAGTACTTC
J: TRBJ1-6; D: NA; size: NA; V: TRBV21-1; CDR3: CASSPRGQGTYNSPLHF; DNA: TGTGCCAGCAGCCCCCGGGGACAGGGTACCTATAATTCACCCCTCCACTTT
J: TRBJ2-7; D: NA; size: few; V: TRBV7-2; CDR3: CASRLGYLGAYEQYF; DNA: TGTGCCAGCAGACTAGGTTATCTAGGAGCCTACGAGCAGTACTTC
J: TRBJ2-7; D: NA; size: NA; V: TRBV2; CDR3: CASKGSGAGYEQYF; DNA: TGTGCCAGCAAAGGGTCGGGAGCGGGCTACGAGCAGTACTTC
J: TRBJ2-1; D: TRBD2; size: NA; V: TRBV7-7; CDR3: CASSPGGVHNEQFF; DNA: TGTGCTAGCAGCCCGGGGGGGGTCCACAATGAGCAGTTCTTC
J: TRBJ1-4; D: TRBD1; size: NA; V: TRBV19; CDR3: CASLKGGAEEKLFF; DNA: TGTGCCAGTTTAAAAGGGGGCGCGGAAGAAAAACTGTTTTTT
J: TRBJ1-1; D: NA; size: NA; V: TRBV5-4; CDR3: CASSNQQNTEAFF; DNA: TGTGCCAGCAGTAACCAACAGAACACCGAAGCTTTCTTT
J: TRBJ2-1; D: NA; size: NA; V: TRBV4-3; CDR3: CASSQESSAEQFF; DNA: TGCGCCAGCAGCCAAGAGTCCAGTGCGGAGCAGTTCTTC
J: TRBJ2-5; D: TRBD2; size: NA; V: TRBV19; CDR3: CASSKGLAGGYQETQYF; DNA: TGTGCCAGTAGTAAGGGACTAGCGGGGGGTTACCAAGAGACCCAGTACTTC
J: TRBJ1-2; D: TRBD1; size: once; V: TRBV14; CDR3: CASSQAPGGGYTF; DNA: TGTGCCAGCAGCCAAGCTCCAGGGGGTGGCTACACCTTC
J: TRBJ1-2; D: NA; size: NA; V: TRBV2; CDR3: CASSEGRITNYGYTF; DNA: TGTGCCAGCAGTGAAGGACGGATAACTAACTATGGCTACACCTTC
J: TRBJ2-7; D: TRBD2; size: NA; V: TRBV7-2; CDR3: CAGSTLAGGREQYF; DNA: TGTGCCGGATCGACACTAGCGGGGGGGCGCGAGCAGTACTTC
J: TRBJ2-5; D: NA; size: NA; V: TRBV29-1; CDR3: CSVEPSPAETQYF; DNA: TGCAGCGTTGAACCTAGTCCGGCGGAGACCCAGTACTTC
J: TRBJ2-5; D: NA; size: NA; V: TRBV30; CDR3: CAWSVLSLETQYF; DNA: TGTGCCTGGAGTGTACTATCCTTGGAGACCCAGTACTTC
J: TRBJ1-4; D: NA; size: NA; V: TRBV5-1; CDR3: CASSLGDLRIGEKLFF; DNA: TGCGCCAGCAGCTTGGGGGACCTTCGAATCGGTGAAAAACTGTTTTTT
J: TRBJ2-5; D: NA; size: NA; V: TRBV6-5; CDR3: CASSYSFWVETQYF; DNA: TGTGCCAGCAGTTACTCGTTCTGGGTCGAGACCCAGTACTTC
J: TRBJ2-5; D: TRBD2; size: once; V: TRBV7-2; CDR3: CASNPSSTGGQRTQYF; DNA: TGTGCCAGCAACCCATCTTCAACGGGGGGGCAGCGGACCCAGTACTTC
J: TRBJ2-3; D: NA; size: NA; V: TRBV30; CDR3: CAWSLGTFSTDTQYF; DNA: TGTGCCTGGAGTCTCGGGACCTTTAGCACAGATACGCAGTATTTT
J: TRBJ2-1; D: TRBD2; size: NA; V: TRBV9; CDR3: CASSLRLANEQFF; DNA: TGTGCCAGCAGCTTGAGACTAGCCAATGAGCAGTTCTTC
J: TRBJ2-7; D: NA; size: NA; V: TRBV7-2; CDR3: CASSSVYRAEQYF; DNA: TGTGCCAGCAGCTCCGTTTACAGGGCCGAGCAGTACTTC
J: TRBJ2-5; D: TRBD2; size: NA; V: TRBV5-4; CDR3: CASRLAGKETQYF; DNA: TGTGCCAGCAGGCTAGCGGGGAAAGAGACCCAGTACTTC
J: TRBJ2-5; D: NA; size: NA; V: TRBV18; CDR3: CASSPPAGSQETQYF; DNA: TGTGCCAGCTCACCACCGGCAGGGAGTCAAGAGACCCAGTACTTC
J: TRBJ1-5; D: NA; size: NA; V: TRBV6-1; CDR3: CASMNVRGSNQPQHF; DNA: TGTGCCAGCATGAATGTCCGGGGTTCCAATCAGCCCCAGCATTTT
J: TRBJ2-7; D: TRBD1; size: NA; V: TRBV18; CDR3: CASSKTGPGQGVNEQYF; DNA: TGTGCCAGCTCAAAAACGGGTCCGGGACAGGGTGTCAACGAGCAGTACTTC
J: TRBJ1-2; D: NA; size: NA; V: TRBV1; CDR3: CTSSQERSGRSGYGYTF; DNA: TGCACCAGCAGCCAAGAACGGTCGGGGAGGAGCGGGTATGGCTACACCTTC
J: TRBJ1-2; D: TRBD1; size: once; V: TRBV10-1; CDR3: CASSWDRNYGYTF; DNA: TGCGCCAGCAGTTGGGACAGAAACTATGGCTACACCTTC
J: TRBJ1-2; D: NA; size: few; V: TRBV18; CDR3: CASSPSQGPNYGYTF; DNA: TGTGCCAGCTCACCGTCGCAGGGGCCCAACTATGGCTACACCTTC
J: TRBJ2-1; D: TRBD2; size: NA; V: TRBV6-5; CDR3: CASSSSLAGAYNEQFF; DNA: TGTGCCAGCAGTTCCTCACTAGCGGGGGCCTACAATGAGCAGTTCTTC
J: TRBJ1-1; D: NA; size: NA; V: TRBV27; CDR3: CASSFSGGTEAFF; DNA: TGTGCCAGCAGTTTCTCGGGGGGAACTGAAGCTTTCTTT
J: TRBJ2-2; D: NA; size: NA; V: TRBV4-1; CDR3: CASSQDWQGFGELFF; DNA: TGCGCCAGCAGCCAAGATTGGCAGGGGTTCGGGGAGCTGTTTTTT
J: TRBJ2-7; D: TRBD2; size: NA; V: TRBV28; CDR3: CASSLGPAGVSYEQYF; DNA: TGTGCCAGCAGTTTAGGACCAGCGGGGGTCTCCTACGAGCAGTACTTC
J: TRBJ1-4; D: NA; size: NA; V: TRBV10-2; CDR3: CASREGGRGEKLFF; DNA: TGCGCCAGCAGGGAGGGGGGCAGGGGCGAAAAACTGTTTTTT
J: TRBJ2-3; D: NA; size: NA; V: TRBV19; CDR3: CASSALPGQFTDTQYF; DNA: TGTGCCAGTAGTGCCCTTCCGGGACAATTCACAGATACGCAGTATTTT
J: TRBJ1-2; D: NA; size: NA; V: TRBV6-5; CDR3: CASSFNRYGYTF; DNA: TGTGCCAGCAGTTTCAACAGATATGGCTACACCTTC
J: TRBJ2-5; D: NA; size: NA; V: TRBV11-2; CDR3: CASSPQGGGGLGTQYF; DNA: TGTGCCAGCAGCCCGCAAGGGGGAGGTGGCCTCGGGACCCAGTACTTC
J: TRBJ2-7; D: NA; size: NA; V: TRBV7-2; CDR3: CASAGFGEQYF; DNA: TGTGCCTCTGCAGGGTTTGGGGAGCAGTACTTC
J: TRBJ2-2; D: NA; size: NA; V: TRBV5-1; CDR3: CASSLERRGQGGELFF; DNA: TGCGCCAGCAGCTTGGAGCGTCGGGGGCAGGGCGGGGAGCTGTTTTTT
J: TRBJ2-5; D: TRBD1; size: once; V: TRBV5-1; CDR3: CASSMGQGAFGETQYF; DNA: TGCGCCAGCAGCATGGGACAGGGGGCCTTCGGGGAGACCCAGTACTTC
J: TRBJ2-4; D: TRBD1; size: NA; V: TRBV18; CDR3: CASSPGQVTKNIQYF; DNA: TGTGCCAGCTCACCGGGACAGGTGACCAAAAACATTCAGTACTTC
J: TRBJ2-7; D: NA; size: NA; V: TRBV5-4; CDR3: CASSTKSSYEQYF; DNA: TGTGCCAGCAGCACCAAAAGTTCCTACGAGCAGTACTTC